This TCR beta chain was sequenced in a study of CD8+CD57+ T cells in acquired aplastic anemia. Overall study findings and caveats: Shared by patients and controls, almost 30 CD8+ CDR3s were abundant in patients.

The patients chosen for sequencing had shown expansion of CD8+CD57+ cells (detected by flow cytometry). CDR3 size: 15 residues. Germline CDR1 SGHRS, CDR2 YFSETQ. The V end lost 4 bases, the J end lost 6 bases, and 20 bases lay between the germline ends. This clonotype occurred many times. Its matching antigen is unknown. CDR3 and TCR beta VDJ profiling relied on a genomic DNA template. TCRdb independently ran MiXCR on the reads; one entry per CDR3 protein. The sample contains 190,000 or so distinct CDR3 sequences, around half of which appear only once. The receptor's source is a human donor with aplastic anemia. The V and J genes are TRBV5-1 and TRBJ2-7, with TRBD1 as a possible D gene (6 bases). Input material: sorted CD4+, CD8+, or CD8+CD57+ T cells (not recorded which) from PBMCs. The CDR3 nucleotides read TGCGCCAGCAGCCCGACCTCCACGGGACAAGGCGAGCAGTACTTC. This sequence encodes CASSPTSTGQGEQYF. Complete variable domain (other parts from reference TRBV5-1 and TRBJ2-7): KAGVTQTPRYLIKTRGQQVTLSCSPISGHRSVSWYQQTPGQGLQFLFEYFSETQRNKGNFPGRFSGRQFSNSRSEMNVSTLELGDSALYLCASSPTSTGQGEQYFGPGTRLTVT.